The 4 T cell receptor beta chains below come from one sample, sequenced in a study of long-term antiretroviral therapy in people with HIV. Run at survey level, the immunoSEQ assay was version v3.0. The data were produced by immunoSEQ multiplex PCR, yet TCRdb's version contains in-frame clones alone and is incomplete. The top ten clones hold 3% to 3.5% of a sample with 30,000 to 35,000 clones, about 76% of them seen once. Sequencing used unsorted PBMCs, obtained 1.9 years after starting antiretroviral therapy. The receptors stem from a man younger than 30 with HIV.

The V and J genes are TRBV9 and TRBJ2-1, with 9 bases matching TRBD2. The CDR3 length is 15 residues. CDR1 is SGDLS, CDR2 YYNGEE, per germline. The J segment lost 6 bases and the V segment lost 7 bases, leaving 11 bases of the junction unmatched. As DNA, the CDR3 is TGTGCCAGCGCGTCTAAGGCGGGGGGGATCAATGAGCAGTTCTTC. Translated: CASASKAGGINEQFF. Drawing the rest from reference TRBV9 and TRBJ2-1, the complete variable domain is DSGVTQTPKHLITATGQRVTLRCSPRSGDLSVYWYQQSLDQGLQFLIQYYNGEERAKGNILERFSAQQFPDLHSELNLSSLELGDSALYFCASASKAGGINEQFFGPGTRLTVL.

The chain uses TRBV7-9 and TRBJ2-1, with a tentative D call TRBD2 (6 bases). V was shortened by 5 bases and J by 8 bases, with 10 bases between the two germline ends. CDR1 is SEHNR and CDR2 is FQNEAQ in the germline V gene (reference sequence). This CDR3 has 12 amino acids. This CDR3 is CASSPRDYEQFF. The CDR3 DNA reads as TGTGCCAGCAGCCCGAGGGACTATGAGCAGTTCTTC.

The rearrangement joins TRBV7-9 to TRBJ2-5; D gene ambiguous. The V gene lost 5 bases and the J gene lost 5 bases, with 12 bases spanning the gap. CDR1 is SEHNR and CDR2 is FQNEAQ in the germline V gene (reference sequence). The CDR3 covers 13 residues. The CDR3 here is CASSPEYGETQYF. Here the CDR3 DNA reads TGTGCCAGCAGCCCCGAGTACGGTGAGACCCAGTACTTC.

The CDR3 DNA reads as TGCGCCAGCAGCCAAGTTGAAGTGGGACAGGGATACACCGGGGAGCTGTTTTTT. Residues: CASSQVEVGQGYTGELFF. The gene calls are TRBV4-1 and TRBJ2-2; TRBD1 matches at 9 bases. The germline V gene encodes CDR1 MGHRA and CDR2 YSYEKL. The CDR3 loop spans 18 amino acids. V lost 1 base, J lost 3 bases, and 9 bases stayed unmatched.